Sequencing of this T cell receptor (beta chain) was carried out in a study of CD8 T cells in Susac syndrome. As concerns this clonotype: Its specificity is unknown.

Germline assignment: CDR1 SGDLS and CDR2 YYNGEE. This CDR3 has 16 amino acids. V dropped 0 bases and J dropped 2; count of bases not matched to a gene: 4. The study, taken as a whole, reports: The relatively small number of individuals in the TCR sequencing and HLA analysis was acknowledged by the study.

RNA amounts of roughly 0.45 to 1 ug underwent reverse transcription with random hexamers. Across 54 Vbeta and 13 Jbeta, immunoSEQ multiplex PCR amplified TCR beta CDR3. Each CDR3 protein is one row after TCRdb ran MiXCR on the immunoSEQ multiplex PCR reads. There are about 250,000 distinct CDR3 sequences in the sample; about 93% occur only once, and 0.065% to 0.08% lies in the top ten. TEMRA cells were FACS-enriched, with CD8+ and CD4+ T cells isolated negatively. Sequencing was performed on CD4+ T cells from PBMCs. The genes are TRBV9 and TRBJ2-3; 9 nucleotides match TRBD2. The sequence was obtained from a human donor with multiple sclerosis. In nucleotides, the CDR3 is TGTGCCAGCAGCGTAGGGGCGGGGGGGCCCACAGATACGCAGTATTTT. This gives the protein CASSVGAGGPTDTQYF. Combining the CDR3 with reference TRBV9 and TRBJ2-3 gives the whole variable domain DSGVTQTPKHLITATGQRVTLRCSPRSGDLSVYWYQQSLDQGLQFLIQYYNGEERAKGNILERFSAQQFPDLHSELNLSSLELGDSALYFCASSVGAGGPTDTQYFGPGTRLTVL.